This T cell receptor (beta chain) was found in a study of PD-1 blockade in mismatch repair-deficient tumors. Study-wide background: Enrolled about 2013-2016, patients had progressing, pretreated mismatch repair-deficient cancers of around 12 types.

All patients were mismatch repair deficient, assessed by either PCR or immunohistochemistry. Deletions cut 4 bases from V and 4 bases from J, with 8 bases between. The CDR3 contains 13 residues. The V gene's germline CDR1 is MDHEN and CDR2 SYDVKM. Profiling relied on immunoSEQ multiplex PCR, and the TCRdb table lists in-frame clones only, not all of them. The sample lists roughly 15,000 clones; about 79% were seen once. Sequencing used PBMCs, obtained less than 15 weeks after starting pembrolizumab. The clonotype originates from an adult with mismatch repair-deficient cancer. The chain has TRBV28 and TRBJ2-1; D possibly corresponds to TRBD2 (6 bases). CDR3 sequence: CASSSGAYNEQFF. In nucleotides, the CDR3 is TGTGCCAGCAGTTCGGGAGCGTACAATGAGCAGTTCTTC.